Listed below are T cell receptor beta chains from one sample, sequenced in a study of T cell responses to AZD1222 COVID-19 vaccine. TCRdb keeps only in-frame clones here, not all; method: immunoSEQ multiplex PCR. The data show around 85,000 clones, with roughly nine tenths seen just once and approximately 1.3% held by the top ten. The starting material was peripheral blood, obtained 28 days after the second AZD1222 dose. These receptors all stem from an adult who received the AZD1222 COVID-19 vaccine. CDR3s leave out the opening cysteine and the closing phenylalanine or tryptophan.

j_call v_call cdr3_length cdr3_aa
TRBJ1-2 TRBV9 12 ASSVGQGGRGYT
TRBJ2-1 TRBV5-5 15 ASSLDSPSLQRSEQF
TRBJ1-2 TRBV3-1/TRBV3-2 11 ASSQEGNYGYT
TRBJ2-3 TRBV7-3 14 ASSLGPLHGADTQY
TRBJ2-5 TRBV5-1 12 ASTTGGAGETQY
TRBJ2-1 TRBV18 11 ASSPIPYNEQF
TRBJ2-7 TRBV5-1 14 ASSLTGTQSSYEQY
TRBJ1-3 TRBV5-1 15 ASSLASVRGSGNTIY
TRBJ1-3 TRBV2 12 ASSYRGLGNTIY
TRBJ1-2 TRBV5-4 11 ASSPDGDYGYT
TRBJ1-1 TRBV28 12 ASSLFSGYTEAF
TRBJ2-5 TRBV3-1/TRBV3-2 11 ASSGTPQETQY
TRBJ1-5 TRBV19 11 ASTQYSNQPQH
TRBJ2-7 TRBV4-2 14 ASSLEQGDNHYEQY
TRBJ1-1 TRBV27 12 ASSFAGMNTEAF
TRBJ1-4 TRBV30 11 AWSRGWGEKLF
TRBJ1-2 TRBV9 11 ASSVGTNYGYT
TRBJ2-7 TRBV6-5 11 ASRATLTYEQY
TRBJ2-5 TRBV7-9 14 ASSSRSGGAGETQY
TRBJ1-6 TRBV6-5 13 ASRTGQRANSPLH
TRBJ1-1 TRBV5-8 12 ASSGRAGSQEAF
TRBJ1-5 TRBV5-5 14 ASSLGTGASNQPQH
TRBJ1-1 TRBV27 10 ASSSVNTEAF
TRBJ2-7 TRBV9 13 ASSVGLAGLYEQY
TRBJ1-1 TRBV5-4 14 ASSFPTGGMNTEAF
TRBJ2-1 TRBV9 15 ASSLPPPQGVNNEQF
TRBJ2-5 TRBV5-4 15 ASSFPTSGGATETQY
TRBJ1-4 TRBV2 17 ASSDHGQGPIPTNEKLF
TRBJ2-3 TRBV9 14 ASSVGLGTSTDTQY
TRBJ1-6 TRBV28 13 ASSFYQGYNSPLH
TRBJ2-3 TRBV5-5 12 ASRPGGFTDTQY
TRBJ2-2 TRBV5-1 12 ASSPPGNTGELF
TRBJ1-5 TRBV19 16 ASSIPPGGGISNQPQH
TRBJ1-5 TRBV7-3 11 ASSRDRNQPQH
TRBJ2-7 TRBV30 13 AWSFPTGGIAGQY
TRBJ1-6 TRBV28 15 ASSPTIGSSYNSPLH
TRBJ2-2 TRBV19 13 ASSRLAGGTGELF
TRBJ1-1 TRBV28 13 ASRTTSTGRTEAF
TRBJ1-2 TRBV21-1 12 ASWDRGLNYGYT
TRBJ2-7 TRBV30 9 AWSSSYEQY
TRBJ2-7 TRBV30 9 AWRRGGEQY
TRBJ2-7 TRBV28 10 ASRREDYEQY
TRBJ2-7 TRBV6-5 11 ASSNRDSYEQY
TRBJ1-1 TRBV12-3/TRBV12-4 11 ASTTAQEVEAF